This T cell receptor beta chain was sequenced in a study of OX40 agonist ivuxolimab in advanced cancers. Study in general: Three patients, one with hepatocellular carcinoma and two with cutaneous melanoma, responded partially.

V was clipped by 1 base and J by 2 bases, with 8 bases between them. The CDR3 consists of 14 residues. Germline V gives CDR1 SGHAT, CDR2 FQNNGV. Libraries were prepared by immunoSEQ multiplex PCR; TCRdb keeps only in-frame clonotypes and omits some of them. The data hold tens of thousands of clones, with roughly nine tenths observed a single time. As for this clone: Its antigen remains unknown.

Study results and caveats: At 0.1 to 3.0 mg/kg, clonal expansion of CD4+ and CD8+ blood T cells had occurred by week 6.

V gene TRBV11-2 combines with J gene TRBJ2-5; D remains ambiguous. This specimen consisted of CD4+ or CD8+ T cells sorted from blood, obtained in a trial of the OX40 agonist ivuxolimab. The clonotype was recovered from an adult with an advanced solid tumor such as melanoma, head and neck, liver or kidney cancer. The CDR3 is CASSLGRIQETQYF. As DNA, the CDR3 is TGTGCCAGCAGCTTAGGACGGATACAAGAGACCCAGTACTTC.